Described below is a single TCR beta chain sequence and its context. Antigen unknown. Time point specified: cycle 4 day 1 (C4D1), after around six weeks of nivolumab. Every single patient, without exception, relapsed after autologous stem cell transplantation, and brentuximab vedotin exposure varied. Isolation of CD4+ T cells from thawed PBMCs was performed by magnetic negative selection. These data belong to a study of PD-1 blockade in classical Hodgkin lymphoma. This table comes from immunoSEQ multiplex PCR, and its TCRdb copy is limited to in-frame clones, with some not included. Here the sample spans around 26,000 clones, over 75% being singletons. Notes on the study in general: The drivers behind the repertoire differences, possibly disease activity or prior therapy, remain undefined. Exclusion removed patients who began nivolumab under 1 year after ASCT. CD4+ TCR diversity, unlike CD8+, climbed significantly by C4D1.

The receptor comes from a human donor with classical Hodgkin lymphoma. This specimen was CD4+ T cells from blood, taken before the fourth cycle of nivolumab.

The CDR3 sequence: CASGLVLGGAETQYF. The CDR3 region has the DNA TGTGCTAGTGGTTTGGTACTAGGAGGGGCAGAGACCCAGTACTTC. The rearrangement uses TRBV12-5 and TRBJ2-5; possibly TRBD2 for D (6 bases). The CDR3 has 15 residues. The germline gives CDR1 LGHNT, CDR2 FRNRAP. V lost 0 bases to trimming and J lost 4 bases, with 12 bases between them.